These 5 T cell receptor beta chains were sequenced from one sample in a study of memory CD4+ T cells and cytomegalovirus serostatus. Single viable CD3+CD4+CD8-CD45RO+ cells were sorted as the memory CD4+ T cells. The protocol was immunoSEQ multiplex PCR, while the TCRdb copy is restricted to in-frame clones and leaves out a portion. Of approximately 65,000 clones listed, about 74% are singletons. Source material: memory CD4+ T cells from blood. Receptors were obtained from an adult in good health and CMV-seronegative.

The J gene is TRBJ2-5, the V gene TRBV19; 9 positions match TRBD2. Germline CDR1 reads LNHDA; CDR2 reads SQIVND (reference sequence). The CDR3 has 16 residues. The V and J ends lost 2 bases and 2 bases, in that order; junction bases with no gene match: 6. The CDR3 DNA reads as TGTGCCAGTAGTATAATGGTAGCGGGGGCTCAAGAGACCCAGTACTTC. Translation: CASSIMVAGAQETQYF.

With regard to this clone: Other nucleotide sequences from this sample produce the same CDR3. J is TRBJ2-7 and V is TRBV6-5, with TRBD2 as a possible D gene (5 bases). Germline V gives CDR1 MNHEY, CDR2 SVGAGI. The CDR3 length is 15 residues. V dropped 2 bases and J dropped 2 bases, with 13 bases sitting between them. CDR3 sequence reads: CASSYRSTGTYEQYF. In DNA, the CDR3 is TGTGCCAGCAGTTACCGGTCCACCGGGACCTACGAGCAGTACTTC.

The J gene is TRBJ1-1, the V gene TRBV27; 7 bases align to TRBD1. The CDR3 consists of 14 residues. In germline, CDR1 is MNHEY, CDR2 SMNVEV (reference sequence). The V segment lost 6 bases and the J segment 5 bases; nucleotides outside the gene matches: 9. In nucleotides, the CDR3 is TGTGCCAGCAGAACCAAACAGGGGAGGACTGAAGCTTTCTTT. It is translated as CASRTKQGRTEAFF.

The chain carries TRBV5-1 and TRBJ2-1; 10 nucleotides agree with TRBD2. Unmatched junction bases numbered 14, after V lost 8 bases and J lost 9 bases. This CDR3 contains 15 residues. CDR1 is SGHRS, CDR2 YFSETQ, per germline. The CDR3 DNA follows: TGCGCCAGTGCCGACTTAGCGGGAGGACCAGGTGAGCAGTTCTTC. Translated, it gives CASADLAGGPGEQFF.

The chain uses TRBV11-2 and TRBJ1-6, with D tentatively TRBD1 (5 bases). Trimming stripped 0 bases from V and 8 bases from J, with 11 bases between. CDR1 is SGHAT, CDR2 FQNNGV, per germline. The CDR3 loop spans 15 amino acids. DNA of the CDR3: TGTGCCAGCAGCTTAGATTGGCAGGGCTATTCACCCCTCCACTTT. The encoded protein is CASSLDWQGYSPLHF.